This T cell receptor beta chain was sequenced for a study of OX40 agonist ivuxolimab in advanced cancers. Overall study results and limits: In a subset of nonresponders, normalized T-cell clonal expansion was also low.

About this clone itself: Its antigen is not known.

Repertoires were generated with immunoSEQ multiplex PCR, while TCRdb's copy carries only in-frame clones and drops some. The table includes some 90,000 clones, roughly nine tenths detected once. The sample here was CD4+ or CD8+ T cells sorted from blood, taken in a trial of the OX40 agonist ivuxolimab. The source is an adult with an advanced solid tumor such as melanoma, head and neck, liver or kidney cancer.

The CDR3 DNA reads TGTGCCAGCAGTTTATCGTTCCGTTACGAGCAGTACTTC. Translation gives CASSLSFRYEQYF. V gene TRBV27 combines with J gene TRBJ2-7; no clear D. Germline CDR1 MNHEY, CDR2 SMNVEV (reference sequence). V gave up 0 bases and J gave up 4 bases, with 7 bases separating them. This CDR3 has 13 residues.